The rows below give T cell receptor beta chains drawn from one sample of a study of somatic mutations in cytotoxic T cells in rheumatoid arthritis. Measured with immunoSEQ multiplex PCR; TCRdb has only the in-frame clones, and not every one. The profile shows more than 12,000 clones, around nine tenths of them singletons. The specimen sequenced was CD4+ T cells sorted from blood. The receptors were gathered from a man between 65 and 85 years old with rheumatoid arthritis. The CDR3 runs from the conserved cysteine through the conserved F or W. A D gene is named only where the DNA matches it firmly.

j_call v_call d_call cdr3_nt cdr3_aa
TRBJ2-1 TRBV9 TRBD2 TGTGCCACTCAGAAAACGGGACTAGCGGATAACAATGAGCAGTTCTTC CATQKTGLADNNEQFF
TRBJ2-5 TRBV27 TRBD1 TGTGCCAGCAGGATGATAACAGGGGGCGTGGAGACCCAGTACTTC CASRMITGGVETQYF
TRBJ1-3 TRBV7-9 NA TGTGCCAGCAGCTTATTTGGGGAGTCCGGAAACACCATATATTTT CASSLFGESGNTIYF
TRBJ2-4 TRBV7-9 NA TGTGCCAGCAGCTTAGGATCTCAACTAGCCAAAAACATTCAGTACTTC CASSLGSQLAKNIQYF
TRBJ2-7 TRBV6-1 TRBD1 TGTGCCAGCAGTGAAGTAAGGGCCGGGACAGGTGGGTACGAGCAGTACTTC CASSEVRAGTGGYEQYF
TRBJ1-1 TRBV5-4 TRBD1 TGTGCCAGCAGCTTTTATGACAGGGGCCCTGAAGCTTTCTTT CASSFYDRGPEAFF
TRBJ1-5 TRBV2 TRBD1 TGTGCCAGCAGTGGACAGGGAATTCGGAATCAGCACCAGCATTTT CASSGQGIRNQHQHF
TRBJ1-1 TRBV19 NA TGTGCCAGTAGTCCCCGCGGGGTTCGGACTGAAGCTTTCTTT CASSPRGVRTEAFF
TRBJ1-2 TRBV29-1 NA TGCAGCGTTTCATTAAACACGGGGTATGGCTACACCTTC CSVSLNTGYGYTF
TRBJ2-3 TRBV7-8 TRBD2 TGTGCCAGCAGCTCCGGGACTAGCGGGGCTAGCACAGATACGCAGTATTTT CASSSGTSGASTDTQYF
TRBJ1-1 TRBV5-1 TRBD1 TGCGCCAGCAGCGTACAGGGGGCTGACGCTTTCTTT CASSVQGADAFF
TRBJ2-7 TRBV6-5 TRBD1 TGTGCCAGCAGCCCCCAGGACAGGGAAGGCGAGCAGTACTTC CASSPQDREGEQYF
TRBJ2-7 TRBV6-5 TRBD1 TGTGCCAGCAGTTTACAGGGGGCCCGGGAGCAGTACTTC CASSLQGAREQYF
TRBJ1-4 TRBV19 TRBD1 TGTGCCAGTAGTATAGTGGGACAGGGGGCGCCTAATGAAAAACTGTTTTTT CASSIVGQGAPNEKLFF
TRBJ2-1 TRBV7-3 NA TGTGCCAGCAGCGACCCCACCCAGGGGATAGAAAGGTCAAAGTTCTTC CASSDPTQGIERSKFF
TRBJ1-3 TRBV2 TRBD1 TGTGCCAGCAGTTTCCGGACAGGGATCACCGGCTACTCTGGAAACACCATATATTTT CASSFRTGITGYSGNTIYF
TRBJ1-5 TRBV4-1 NA TGCGCCAGCAGCCAACAGGGCAATTGGCAGCCCCAGCATTTT CASSQQGNWQPQHF
TRBJ1-2 TRBV19 NA TGTGCCAGTAGTGCGCGGACTGCTAACTATGGCTACACCTTC CASSARTANYGYTF
TRBJ2-7 TRBV28 NA TGTGCCAGCAGCACTACGGACTCCTCCTACGAGCAGTACTTC CASSTTDSSYEQYF
TRBJ1-1 TRBV5-6 NA TGTGCCAGCAGCTTGGCGCGGGACTGGGACACTGAAGCTTTCTTT CASSLARDWDTEAFF
TRBJ1-1 TRBV18 NA TGTGCCAGCTCACCACCGGGTTTAACAGGGAACACTGAAGCTTTCTTT CASSPPGLTGNTEAFF
TRBJ2-3 TRBV30 NA TGTGCCTGGAGTGTGCCGGCGGGCGCCGGTACGCAGTATTTT CAWSVPAGAGTQYF